These 2 T cell receptor beta chains originate from one sample sequenced in a study of CD4 T cells in relation to SARS-CoV-2 and coronaviruses. CD4+ T cells from unexposed donors were obtained before the COVID-19 pandemic (2011-2018). Measured with immunoSEQ multiplex PCR; TCRdb has only the in-frame clones, and not every one. The sample lists some 65,000 clones, about 87% occurring once. The specimen sequenced was memory CD4+ T cells from PBMCs. Receptors originate from a human donor in good health.

The chain links TRBV4-1 to TRBJ1-1; D is perhaps TRBD1 (6 bases). The V gene's germline CDR1 is MGHRA and CDR2 YSYEKL. The CDR3 has 15 residues. V lost 3 bases and J lost 6, with 17 bases in between. This CDR3 reads CASSQARDKGPEAFF. DNA for the CDR3: TGCGCCAGCAGCCAGGCCCGGGACAAGGGTCCTGAAGCTTTCTTT.

This sequence joins TRBV7-9 and TRBJ2-4; 7 bases align to TRBD1. V lost 2 bases to trimming and J lost 5 bases; unmatched junction nucleotides: 3. This CDR3 contains 14 residues. Germline V lookup: CDR1 SEHNR, CDR2 FQNEAQ (reference sequence). CDR3 sequence reads: CASSLTGVENIQYF. DNA of the CDR3: TGTGCCAGCAGCTTAACAGGGGTCGAAAACATTCAGTACTTC.